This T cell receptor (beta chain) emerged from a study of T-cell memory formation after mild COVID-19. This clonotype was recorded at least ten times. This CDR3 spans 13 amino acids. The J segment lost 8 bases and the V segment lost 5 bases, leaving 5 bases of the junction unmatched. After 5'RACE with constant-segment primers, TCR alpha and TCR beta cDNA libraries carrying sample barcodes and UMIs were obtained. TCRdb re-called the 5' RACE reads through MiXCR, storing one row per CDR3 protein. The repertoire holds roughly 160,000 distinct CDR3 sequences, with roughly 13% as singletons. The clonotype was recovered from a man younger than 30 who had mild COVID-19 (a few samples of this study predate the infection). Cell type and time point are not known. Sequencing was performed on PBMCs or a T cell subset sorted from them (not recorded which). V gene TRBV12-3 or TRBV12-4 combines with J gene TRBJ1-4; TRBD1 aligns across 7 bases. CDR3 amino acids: CASSLGTAEKLFF. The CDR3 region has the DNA TGTGCCAGCAGTCTCGGGACAGCCGAAAAACTGTTTTTT.